Listed here are 18 T cell receptor beta chains from one sample, sequenced in a study of spatial heterogeneity in lung cancer. The study, taken as a whole, reports: Expanded intratumoral alpha and beta TCR counts tracked tumor mutation counts.

From the 5' RACE reads, TCRdb called clonotypes with MiXCR, one entry per CDR3 protein. The repertoire holds around 100,000 distinct CDR3 sequences, nearly 4.5% seen once, with around 20% in the top ten. Their specific antigens are unknown. This sample's time point: sample taken at primary tumor resection. The starting material was lung tumor tissue, obtained at surgery. The receptors stem from a male donor with early-stage non-small cell lung cancer.

This clonotype was detected many times. The chain is built from TRBV4-1 and TRBJ2-5; D remains ambiguous. Trimming took 3 bases from V and 7 from J, leaving 6 bases between them. CDR1 and CDR2 (germline): MGHRA, YSYEKL. CDR3 size: 11 residues. The DNA for the CDR3 is TGCGCCAGCAGCCATAATCGGACCCAGTACTTC. This sequence encodes CASSHNRTQYF.

In the case of this clonotype: A read error may produce the germline difference seen at one junction end. The rearrangement links TRBV5-1 to TRBJ2-7; D gene ambiguous. Looked up from germline, CDR1 is SGHRS and CDR2 is YFSETQ. The CDR3 has 14 amino acids. The CDR3 nucleotides read TGCTCCAGCAGCTTGGGCCAGAGCTCCTACGAGCAGTACTTC. Translated, it gives CSSSLGQSSYEQYF.

This clonotype has just a few counts. The chain uses TRBV20-1 and TRBJ2-2, with 8 bases that match TRBD2. This CDR3 spans 15 amino acids. Germline-derived CDR1 and CDR2 are DFQATT and SNEGSKA (reference sequence). V lost 6 bases, J lost 4 bases, and 10 bases stayed unmatched. The chain's CDR3 is CSASTSGGGTGELFF. DNA for the CDR3: TGCAGTGCCTCCACTAGCGGAGGGGGCACCGGGGAGCTGTTTTTT.

This clonotype was found many times. The V and J genes are TRBV5-1 and TRBJ2-1; 7 bases are shared with TRBD1. With V trimmed by 4 bases and J by 4 bases, 5 bases remained unmatched. Germline-derived CDR1 and CDR2 are SGHRS and YFSETQ. The CDR3 consists of 14 residues. Here the CDR3 reads CASSTGTDYNEQFF. In DNA form, the CDR3 reads TGCGCCAGCAGCACCGGGACAGATTACAATGAGCAGTTCTTC.

In its sample, this clonotype was seen many times. The chain is built from TRBV5-1 and TRBJ1-4; 7 nucleotides agree with TRBD1. Germline CDR1 reads SGHRS; CDR2 reads YFSETQ. CDR3 length: 14 amino acids. V lost 4 bases to trimming and J lost 5 bases; unmatched junction nucleotides: 5. The CDR3 DNA sequence: TGCGCCAGCAGCAGGACAGGCGACAATGAAAAACTGTTTTTT. The encoded protein is CASSRTGDNEKLFF.

This clonotype has ten or more counts. The CDR3 region has the DNA TGTGCCAGCAGTTACTCGAGCATGAGCACAGATACGCAGTATTTT. Translated, it gives CASSYSSMSTDTQYF. The genes are TRBV6-2 or TRBV6-3 and TRBJ2-3; D remains ambiguous. This CDR3 comprises 15 residues. Germline V gene lookup returns CDR1 MNHEY and CDR2 SVGEGT. With 0 bases removed from V and 0 bases from J, the gap between germline ends came to 7 bases.

In its sample, this clonotype was seen many times. The chain links TRBV28 to TRBJ1-5; TRBD1 aligns across 11 bases. CDR1 is MDHEN and CDR2 is SYDVKM in the germline V gene. The ends lost 6 bases at V and 2 bases at J; junction bases unmatched: 6. The CDR3 sequence is 16 residues long. CDR3 nucleotide sequence: TGTGCCAGCAGGGACAGGGGGCTCGGGGGCAATCAGCCCCAGCATTTT. This codes for CASRDRGLGGNQPQHF.

There are many counts of this clonotype. This sequence joins TRBV6-1 and TRBJ2-5; D possibly corresponds to TRBD2 (6 bases). This CDR3 region has 17 residues. CDR1 and CDR2 (germline): MNHNS, SASEGT. Trimming left V 1 base short and J 0 bases short, with 15 bases between. The CDR3 loop reads CASSEVSLGDYQETQYF. As DNA, the CDR3 is TGTGCCAGCAGTGAAGTATCGCTGGGGGACTACCAAGAGACCCAGTACTTC.

This clonotype came up many times. The rearrangement joins TRBV20-1 to TRBJ2-7; 9 nucleotides agree with TRBD1. Trimming removed 5 bases from V and 3 bases from J; junction bases left unmatched: 20. The germline V gene has CDR1 DFQATT and CDR2 SNEGSKA (reference sequence). This CDR3 spans 18 amino acids. The CDR3, as DNA: TGCAGTGCTCCGAATCAATCCCCCGGACAGGGGTGGTTCTACGAGCAGTACTTC. Translated: CSAPNQSPGQGWFYEQYF.

In this sample, this clonotype turned up many times. The chain recombines TRBV6-5 with TRBJ2-1; TRBD1 agrees at 9 bases. V lost 6 bases, J lost 8 bases, and 11 bases stayed unmatched. This CDR3 has 15 residues. In germline, CDR1 is MNHEY, CDR2 SVGAGI. The CDR3 DNA sequence: TGTGCCAGCAGCCTTAGTGGGACAGGGTGGGATGAGCAGTTCTTC. Its protein product is CASSLSGTGWDEQFF.

This clonotype occurred many times. The chain recombines TRBV4-1 with TRBJ1-2; D call uncertain. The CDR3 loop spans 16 amino acids. V was cut by 4 bases and J by 1 base, with 16 bases left in between. CDR1 and CDR2 (germline): MGHRA, YSYEKL. CDR3 sequence (DNA): TGCGCCAGCAGCCGAATCTGGGTCCCCGGTAACTATGGCTACACCTTC. Protein: CASSRIWVPGNYGYTF.

The chain recombines TRBV11-2 with TRBJ2-3; 9 bases are shared with TRBD2. Germline CDR1 reads SGHAT; CDR2 reads FQNNGV. The V and J ends lost 5 bases and 4 bases, in that order; junction bases with no gene match: 13. This CDR3 spans 17 amino acids. The CDR3 here is CASSPGVAGVFADTQYF. CDR3 nucleotide sequence: TGTGCCAGCAGCCCCGGAGTAGCGGGAGTTTTTGCAGATACGCAGTATTTT.

This clonotype showed up just a few times. The chain couples TRBV7-7 to TRBJ2-1; TRBD2 might be the D (5 bases). Germline V lookup: CDR1 SSHAT, CDR2 FNYEAQ (reference sequence). The CDR3 extends over 16 amino acids. V lost 3 bases, J lost 0 bases, and 12 bases lay in between. The CDR3 coding sequence is TGTGCCAGCAGCTTTGGACCGGGAAGCTCCTACAATGAGCAGTTCTTC. It specifies CASSFGPGSSYNEQFF.

The genes are TRBV18 and TRBJ2-5; TRBD1 aligns across 9 bases. The germline CDR1 and CDR2 sequences are KGHSH and LQKENI. J was trimmed by 2 bases and V by 3 bases; bases with no gene match: 7. The CDR3 sequence is 16 residues long. In DNA, the CDR3 is TGTGCCAGCTCACCCTCCGGACAGGGGTCACAAGAGACCCAGTACTTC. Amino acids: CASSPSGQGSQETQYF.

This clonotype was found many times. The CDR3 reads CSVDSVGVSYNEQFF. Here the CDR3 DNA reads TGCAGCGTTGACTCGGTGGGAGTATCCTACAATGAGCAGTTCTTC. The rearrangement uses TRBV29-1 and TRBJ2-1, with D perhaps matching TRBD2 (5 bases). Trimming took 3 bases from V and 1 from J, leaving 13 bases between them. The CDR3 sequence is 15 residues long. Germline lookup yields CDR1 SQVTM and CDR2 ANQGSEA.

The table lists this clonotype with many counts. The rearrangement joins TRBV7-9 to TRBJ1-1, with no clear D. The V gene lost 5 bases and the J gene lost 0 bases, with 16 bases spanning the gap. There are 16 residues in the CDR3. Germline CDR1 is SEHNR and CDR2 is FQNEAQ (reference sequence). The CDR3 coding sequence is TGTGCCAGCAGCCGAAATCCGAAAGCTCTGAACACTGAAGCTTTCTTT. Its protein is CASSRNPKALNTEAFF.

This clonotype was picked up many times. The rearrangement uses TRBV3-1 and TRBJ2-3; 9 bases match TRBD2. Germline-derived CDR1 and CDR2 are LGHDT and YNNKEL (reference sequence). The CDR3 covers 18 residues. The J segment lost 3 bases and the V segment lost 1 base, leaving 11 bases of the junction unmatched. The CDR3 DNA is TGTGCCAGCAGCCAAGGTAGTTGGCGGGAGGGCCTGACAGATACGCAGTATTTT. Translated: CASSQGSWREGLTDTQYF.

This clonotype was picked up many times. This chain connects TRBV3-1 to TRBJ2-7, with no clear D. Germline V gene sequence: CDR1 LGHDT, CDR2 YNNKEL (reference sequence). The CDR3 sequence is 13 residues long. The V end lost 2 bases, the J end lost 4 bases, and 9 bases lay between the germline ends. The CDR3 DNA reads as TGTGCCAGCAGCCAAAATCTGCGGTACGAGCAGTACTTC. It is translated as CASSQNLRYEQYF.